One sample yielded the 22 T cell receptor beta chains listed below, sequenced in a study of blood T cells in healthy people across ages. Primers used in a second PCR of roughly 6 to 12 cycles were a sample-barcoded 5' primer and a J-beta primer mix. TCRdb re-derived calls from the 5' RACE reads in MiXCR, one entry per CDR3 protein. The sample includes roughly 720,000 distinct CDR3 sequences, approximately 53% seen only once; the top ten take roughly 40%. The sequencing input was blood. The receptors derive from a man older than 75 in good health.

The chain has TRBV15 and TRBJ2-7; 9 positions match TRBD1. The closer fit of TRBJ2-5 to the DNA end suggests the J call may be wrong. Germline V gives CDR1 LNHNV, CDR2 YYDKDF (reference sequence). The CDR3 extends over 13 amino acids. The CDR3 region has the DNA TGTGCCACCAGAACAGGGGGCCGAGAGACCCAGTACTTC. Translation: CATRTGGRETQYF.

The rearrangement uses TRBV9 and TRBJ2-6; either TRBD1 or TRBD2 may supply D (5 bases each). The CDR3 consists of 16 residues. The germline gives CDR1 SGDLS, CDR2 YYNGEE. V dropped 7 bases and J dropped 0 bases, with 14 bases sitting between them. CDR3 loop: CASGRGDASGANVLTF. DNA for the CDR3: TGTGCCAGCGGACGGGGCGACGCCTCTGGGGCCAACGTCCTGACTTTC.

This sequence joins TRBV12-3 or TRBV12-4 and TRBJ2-1; D gene uncertain. This CDR3 region has 12 residues. V was clipped by 6 bases and J by 6 bases, with 9 bases between them. For the CDR3, the DNA is TGTGCCAGCAGACCTGGGGTCAATGAGCAGTTCTTC. It encodes CASRPGVNEQFF.

About this clonotype itself: At one end, the junction sequence differs from germline, possibly due to a read error. CDR3 in amino acids: CSAAPQGLLGCTF. The DNA for the CDR3 is TGCAGTGCTGCCCCACAGGGGTTGCTTGGCTGCACCTTC. This sequence joins TRBV20-1 and TRBJ1-2; the match to TRBD1 covers 7 bases. The germline V gene has CDR1 DFQATT and CDR2 SNEGSKA (reference sequence). CDR3 length equals 13 residues.

J is TRBJ2-4 and V is TRBV7-2; D perhaps matches TRBD2 (7 bases). The V gene's germline CDR1 is SGHTA and CDR2 FQGNSA. This CDR3 is built from 18 residues. Trimming removed 5 bases from V and 4 bases from J, with 24 bases in between. The CDR3 coding sequence is TGTGCCAGCAGCCCGAGGACAGCCCTCGGCGGGAGAAAAAACATTCAGTACTTC. This sequence encodes CASSPRTALGGRKNIQYF.

V is TRBV3-1 and J is TRBJ1-1, with 8 bases that match TRBD1. This CDR3 has 15 amino acids. Germline trimming cut 4 bases from V and 0 bases from J; bases unmatched to any gene: 4. Germline V CDR1 and CDR2: LGHDT, YNNKEL (reference sequence). CDR3 loop: CASSRRRGLNTEAFF. The CDR3 DNA follows: TGTGCCAGCAGCCGTCGCAGGGGGCTGAACACTGAAGCTTTCTTT.

The V call is TRBV29-1, the J call TRBJ2-4; D is unclear. Germline lookup yields CDR1 SQVTM and CDR2 ANQGSEA. The CDR3 runs to 13 residues. Trimming cost V 4 bases and J 6 bases, with 13 bases left between them. The CDR3 loop is CSVATSVGNIQYF. CDR3 DNA: TGCAGCGTTGCCACTTCGGTGGGAAACATTCAGTACTTC.

The chain is built from TRBV29-1 and TRBJ2-1; D remains unclear. The CDR3 has 14 amino acids. Germline V gene sequence: CDR1 SQVTM, CDR2 ANQGSEA. V was cut by 3 bases and J by 8 bases, with 17 bases left in between. The CDR3 spells CSVDGLVTVDEQFF. The CDR3, as DNA: TGCAGCGTTGACGGCCTAGTCACGGTCGATGAGCAGTTCTTC.

The DNA of the CDR3 is TGTGCCAGCAGTTACTCGTCCAACACTGAAGCTTTCTTT. Its protein is CASSYSSNTEAFF. The rearrangement links TRBV6-5 to TRBJ1-1; D not certain. V was clipped by 0 bases and J by 2 bases, with 4 bases between them. Germline V gene lookup returns CDR1 MNHEY and CDR2 SVGAGI. The CDR3 consists of 13 residues.

The chain is built from TRBV6-5 and TRBJ2-7; TRBD1 aligns across 10 bases. The CDR3 extends over 12 amino acids. In germline, CDR1 is MNHEY, CDR2 SVGAGI. After removal of 6 bases from V and 7 bases from J, the junction contained 3 bases not matched to a gene. CDR3 nucleotide sequence: TGTGCCAGCAGGACAGGGGGCCGGGAGCAGTACTTC. It is translated as CASRTGGREQYF.

The table lists this clonotype with a few counts. The V gene is TRBV4-2, the J gene TRBJ2-4; D is ambiguous. The V gene lost 3 bases and the J gene lost 3 bases, with 12 bases spanning the gap. This CDR3 contains 15 residues. Germline V gives CDR1 LGHNA, CDR2 YNFKEQ. CDR3 in DNA: TGTGCCAGCAGCCAGGGCGGTGTTGGCAAAAACATTCAGTACTTC. Encoded protein: CASSQGGVGKNIQYF.

The V gene is TRBV10-2, the J gene TRBJ2-1; TRBD2 is a possible D gene (6 bases). Germline V lookup: CDR1 WSHSY, CDR2 SAAADI. The CDR3 totals 14 residues. V lost 7 bases, J lost 8 bases, and 18 bases lay in between. The DNA for the CDR3 is TGCGCCAGCAAATTCGGGGGAGTATGGGATGAGCAGTTCTTC. Translation gives CASKFGGVWDEQFF.

The chain joins TRBV3-1 to TRBJ2-1, with D perhaps matching TRBD2 (5 bases). CDR1 and CDR2 (germline): LGHDT, YNNKEL (reference sequence). V lost 3 bases and J lost 9, with 21 bases in between. The CDR3 is made up of 16 amino acids. DNA for the CDR3: TGTGCCAGCAGCCAGACGCACCCACCAACTAGTACTGAGCAGTTCTTC. Protein product: CASSQTHPPTSTEQFF.

V gene TRBV10-3 combines with J gene TRBJ2-3; TRBD1 matches 11 bases. CDR3 length: 14 amino acids. Germline CDR1 reads ENHRY; CDR2 reads SYGVKD. Losses at the gene ends were 2 bases for V and 6 bases for J; bases not matched to a gene: 1. In DNA, the CDR3 is TGTGCCATCAGTGAGGGACAGGGGGCCGATACGCAGTATTTT. This gives the protein CAISEGQGADTQYF.

The CDR3 sequence is CSALPLHRSNQPQHF. DNA for the CDR3: TGCAGTGCACTTCCTCTCCATAGAAGCAATCAGCCCCAGCATTTT. The chain couples TRBV20-1 to TRBJ1-5; no firm D call. CDR1 is DFQATT, CDR2 SNEGSKA, per germline (reference sequence). The CDR3 covers 15 residues. The V end was cut by 6 bases, the J end by 1 base, with 16 bases between.

The V gene is TRBV9, the J gene TRBJ2-7; 7 bases line up with TRBD2. V shed 3 bases, J shed 0 bases, and the junction held 3 bases outside the gene matches. The CDR3 runs 14 residues. Germline V CDR1 and CDR2: SGDLS, YYNGEE. CDR3 nucleotides: TGTGCCAGCAGCGCCCGGGACTACTCCTACGAGCAGTACTTC. This codes for CASSARDYSYEQYF.

V is TRBV5-6 and J is TRBJ2-3; tentative D call: TRBD2 (7 bases). From germline, CDR1 is SGHDT and CDR2 YYEEEE. Trimming took 4 bases from V and 7 from J, leaving 22 bases between them. This CDR3 region has 16 residues. The CDR3 DNA is TGTGCCAGCAGCCCCGGGTTGCGGAGGGGGGGTAATACGCAGTATTTT. Translating it yields CASSPGLRRGGNTQYF.

This clonotype was counted between two and nine times. The gene calls are TRBV2 and TRBJ1-1; D ambiguous. With 4 bases removed from V and 0 bases from J, the gap between germline ends came to 6 bases. Per the germline V gene, CDR1 is SNHLY and CDR2 is FYNNEI. The CDR3 has 13 residues. CDR3 residues: CASSVNMNTEAFF. The CDR3 bases are TGTGCCAGCAGTGTCAACATGAACACTGAAGCTTTCTTT. Variable domain in full (rest from reference TRBV2 and TRBJ1-1): EPEVTQTPSHQVTQMGQEVILRCVPISNHLYFYWYRQILGQKVEFLVSFYNNEISEKSEIFDDQFSVERPDGSNFTLKIRSTKLEDSAMYFCASSVNMNTEAFFGQGTRLTVV.

The rearrangement joins TRBV7-8 to TRBJ2-7; 8 bases fit TRBD2. V shed 5 bases and J 4 bases; nucleotides not matched to a gene: 7. This CDR3 comprises 14 residues. Germline V gene sequence: CDR1 SGHVS, CDR2 FQNEAQ. CDR3 bases: TGTGCCAGCAGCCCTGCAGGCGGGAGGTACGAGCAGTACTTC. Translating it yields CASSPAGGRYEQYF.

CDR3 sequence reads: CASSTEDRTYNEQFF. The CDR3 coding sequence is TGCGCCAGCAGCACAGAGGACAGAACCTACAATGAGCAGTTCTTC. V is TRBV5-1 and J is TRBJ2-1; D might be TRBD1 (6 bases). This CDR3 has 15 residues. The ends were cut back, 4 bases at V and 2 bases at J, with 13 bases in the middle. CDR1 and CDR2 (germline): SGHRS, YFSETQ.

The chain has TRBV5-1 and TRBJ2-7; 9 bases are shared with TRBD2. The V segment lost 4 bases and the J segment 3 bases; nucleotides outside the gene matches: 17. The germline gives CDR1 SGHRS, CDR2 YFSETQ. The CDR3 length is 18 residues. This chain's CDR3 is CASSLVLRLAETSYEQYF. As DNA, the CDR3 is TGCGCCAGCAGCCTAGTACTGAGACTAGCGGAGACCAGCTACGAGCAGTACTTC.

In its sample, this clonotype was seen a few times. The CDR3 DNA reads as TGTGCCAGCAGCTCCATCGGTTTTGGCTATGGCTACACCTTC. Amino acids: CASSSIGFGYGYTF. The gene calls are TRBV7-9 and TRBJ1-2; D uncertain. The V gene's germline CDR1 is SEHNR and CDR2 FQNEAQ (reference sequence). Trimming took off 4 bases at V and 4 bases at J, with 13 bases between the two ends. The CDR3 covers 14 residues.